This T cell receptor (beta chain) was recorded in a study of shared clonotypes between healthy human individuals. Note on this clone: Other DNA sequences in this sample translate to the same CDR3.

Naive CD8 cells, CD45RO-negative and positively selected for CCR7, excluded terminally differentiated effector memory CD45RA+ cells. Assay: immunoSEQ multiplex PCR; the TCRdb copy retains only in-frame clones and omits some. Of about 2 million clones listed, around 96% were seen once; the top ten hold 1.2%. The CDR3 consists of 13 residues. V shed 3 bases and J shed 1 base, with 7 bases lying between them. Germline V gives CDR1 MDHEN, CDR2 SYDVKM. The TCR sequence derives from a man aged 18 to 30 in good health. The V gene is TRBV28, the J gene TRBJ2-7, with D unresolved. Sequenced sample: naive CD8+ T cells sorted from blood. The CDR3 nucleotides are TGTGCCAGCAGTTTGGGATTATCCTACGAGCAGTACTTC. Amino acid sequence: CASSLGLSYEQYF.